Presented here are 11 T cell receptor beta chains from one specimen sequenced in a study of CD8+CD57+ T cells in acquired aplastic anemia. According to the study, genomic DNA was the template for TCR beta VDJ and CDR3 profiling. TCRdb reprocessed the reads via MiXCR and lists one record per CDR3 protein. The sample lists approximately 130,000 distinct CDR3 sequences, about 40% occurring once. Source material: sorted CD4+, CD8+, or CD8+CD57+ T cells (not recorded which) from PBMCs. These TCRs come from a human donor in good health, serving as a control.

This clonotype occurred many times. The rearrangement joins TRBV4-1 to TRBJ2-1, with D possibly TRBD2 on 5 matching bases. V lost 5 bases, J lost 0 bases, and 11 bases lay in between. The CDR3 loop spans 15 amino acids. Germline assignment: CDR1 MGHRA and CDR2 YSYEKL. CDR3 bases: TGCGCCAGCAGCTTAAGCGGATACTCCTACAATGAGCAGTTCTTC. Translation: CASSLSGYSYNEQFF.

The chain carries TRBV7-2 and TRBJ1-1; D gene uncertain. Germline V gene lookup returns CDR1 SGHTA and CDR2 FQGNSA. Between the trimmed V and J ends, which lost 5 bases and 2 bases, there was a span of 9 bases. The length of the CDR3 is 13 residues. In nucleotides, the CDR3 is TGTGCCAGCAGCCGAGATCTTAACACTGAAGCTTTCTTT. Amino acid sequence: CASSRDLNTEAFF.

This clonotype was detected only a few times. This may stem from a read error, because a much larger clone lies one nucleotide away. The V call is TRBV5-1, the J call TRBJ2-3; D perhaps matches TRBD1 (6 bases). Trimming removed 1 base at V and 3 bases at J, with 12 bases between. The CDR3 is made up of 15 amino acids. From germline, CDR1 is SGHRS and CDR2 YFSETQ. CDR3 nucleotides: TGCGCCAGCAGCTTGAGGACAGTAGCGACAGATACGCAGTATTTT. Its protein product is CASSLRTVATDTQYF.

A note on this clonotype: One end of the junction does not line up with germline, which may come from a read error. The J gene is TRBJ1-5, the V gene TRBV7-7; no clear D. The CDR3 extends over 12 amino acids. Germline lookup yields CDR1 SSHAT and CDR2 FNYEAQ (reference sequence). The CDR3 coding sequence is TGTGCTAGCAGCTTAGTTCCCCAGCCCCAGCATTTT. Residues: CASSLVPQPQHF.

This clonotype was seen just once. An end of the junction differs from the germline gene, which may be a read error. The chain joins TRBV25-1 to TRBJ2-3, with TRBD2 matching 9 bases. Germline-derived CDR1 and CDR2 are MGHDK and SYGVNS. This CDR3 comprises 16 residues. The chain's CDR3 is CATSAPIAGEGDTQYF. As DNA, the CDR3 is TGTGCCACCAGTGCCCCCATAGCGGGAGAGGGAGATACGCAGTATTTT.

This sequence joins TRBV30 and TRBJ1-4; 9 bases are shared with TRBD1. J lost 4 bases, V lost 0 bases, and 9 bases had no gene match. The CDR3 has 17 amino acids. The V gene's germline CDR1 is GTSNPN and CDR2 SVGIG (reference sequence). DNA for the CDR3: TGTGCCTGGAGTGTACTCAGATCGGGACAGGGTAATGAAAAACTGTTTTTT. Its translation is CAWSVLRSGQGNEKLFF.

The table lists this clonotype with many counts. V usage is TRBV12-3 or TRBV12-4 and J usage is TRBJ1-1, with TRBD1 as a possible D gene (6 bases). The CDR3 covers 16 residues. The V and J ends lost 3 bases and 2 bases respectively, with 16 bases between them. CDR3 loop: CASSFPANRVNTEAFF. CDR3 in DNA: TGTGCCAGCAGTTTTCCCGCGAACAGGGTAAACACTGAAGCTTTCTTT.

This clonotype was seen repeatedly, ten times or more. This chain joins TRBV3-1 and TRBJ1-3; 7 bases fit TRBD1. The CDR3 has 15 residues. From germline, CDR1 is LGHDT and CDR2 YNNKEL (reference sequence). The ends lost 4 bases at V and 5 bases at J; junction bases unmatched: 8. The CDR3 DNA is TGTGCCAGCAGCCCGGTGCGGACAGGACGAAACACCATATATTTT. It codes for CASSPVRTGRNTIYF. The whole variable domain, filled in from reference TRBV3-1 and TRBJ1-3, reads DTAVSQTPKYLVTQMGNDKSIKCEQNLGHDTMYWYKQDSKKFLKIMFSYNNKELIINETVPNRFSPKSPDKAHLNLHINSLELGDSAVYFCASSPVRTGRNTIYFGEGSWLTVV.

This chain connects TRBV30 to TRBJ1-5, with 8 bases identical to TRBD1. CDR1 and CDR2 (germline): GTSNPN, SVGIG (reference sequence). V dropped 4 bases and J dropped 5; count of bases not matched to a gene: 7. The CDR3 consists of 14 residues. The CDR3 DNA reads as TGTGCCTGGACGGCACGGGACAGGTATCAGCCCCAGCATTTT. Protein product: CAWTARDRYQPQHF.

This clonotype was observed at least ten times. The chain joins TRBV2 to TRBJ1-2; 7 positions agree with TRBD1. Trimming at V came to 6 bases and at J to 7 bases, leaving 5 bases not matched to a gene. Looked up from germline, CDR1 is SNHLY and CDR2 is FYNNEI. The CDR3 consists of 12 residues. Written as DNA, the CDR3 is TGTGCCAGCAGCAAACCAGGGGGTGGCTACACCTTC. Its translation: CASSKPGGGYTF.

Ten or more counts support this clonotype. This chain's CDR3 is CASSQDLAGGPSYEQYF. Written as DNA, the CDR3 is TGTGCCAGCAGCCAAGACTTAGCGGGAGGGCCTTCCTACGAGCAGTACTTC. The genes are TRBV4-2 and TRBJ2-7; TRBD2 aligns across 11 bases. Unmatched junction bases numbered 5, after V lost 0 bases and J lost 1 base. CDR1 LGHNA and CDR2 YNFKEQ come from the germline V gene. CDR3 length: 17 residues.